This passage covers 22 T cell receptor beta chains from one sample sequenced in a study of blood T cell repertoires in COVID-19. Using immunoSEQ multiplex PCR, the repertoire was profiled, and TCRdb retains in-frame clones only, with some absent. The sample holds 200,000 to 250,000 clones, roughly 80% seen once. The sequencing sample was made of PBMCs or T cells enriched from blood (not recorded which). The source of these receptors is a middle-aged woman who had been exposed to COVID-19.

The chain is built from TRBV5-4 and TRBJ2-7, with TRBD2 identical over 12 bases. The CDR3 loop spans 15 amino acids. V lost 4 bases, J lost 5 bases, and 7 bases stayed unmatched. In germline, CDR1 is SGHNT, CDR2 YYREEE (reference sequence). The CDR3 here is CASSPSGGARNEQYF. The CDR3, as DNA: TGTGCCAGCAGCCCTAGCGGGGGGGCGAGAAACGAGCAGTACTTC.

V and J are TRBV19 and TRBJ1-1; no reliable D call. The length of the CDR3 is 12 residues. Germline loops: CDR1 LNHDA, CDR2 SQIVND (reference sequence). Trimming took 6 bases from V and 3 from J, leaving 8 bases between them. The CDR3 bases are TGTGCCAGTAGGGCGGGGTACACTGAAGCTTTCTTT. Residues: CASRAGYTEAFF.

This chain's CDR3 is CASSLIGVYSNQPQHF. The CDR3 region has the DNA TGTGCCAGCAGCTTGATCGGGGTCTATAGCAATCAGCCCCAGCATTTT. The rearrangement joins TRBV5-5 to TRBJ1-5; D call uncertain. The length of the CDR3 is 16 residues. In germline, CDR1 is SGHKS, CDR2 YYEKEE (reference sequence). The V and J ends lost 1 base and 0 bases respectively, with 11 bases between them.

V usage is TRBV28 and J usage is TRBJ1-6, with D possibly being TRBD1 (6 bases). This CDR3 is 14 amino acids long. From germline, CDR1 is MDHEN and CDR2 SYDVKM. Trimming took off 8 bases at V and 7 bases at J, with 15 bases between the two ends. The CDR3, as DNA: TGTGCCAGCGGTCACAGGGTGATCAATTCACCCCTCCACTTT. Translating it yields CASGHRVINSPLHF. Combining the CDR3 with reference TRBV28 and TRBJ1-6 gives the whole variable domain DVKVTQSSRYLVKRTGEKVFLECVQDMDHENMFWYRQDPGLGLRLIYFSYDVKMKEKGDIPEGYSVSREKKERFSLILESASTNQTSMYLCASGHRVINSPLHFGNGTRLTVT.

V is TRBV7-8 and J is TRBJ1-1, with a weak D call TRBD1 (6 bases). V was clipped by 2 bases and J by 10 bases, with 20 bases between them. Germline assignment: CDR1 SGHVS and CDR2 FQNEAQ. The CDR3 is made up of 15 amino acids. CDR3 protein: CASSLIWGQRGRAFF. The CDR3 DNA follows: TGTGCCAGCAGCTTAATTTGGGGGCAGCGGGGGAGAGCTTTCTTT.

This chain connects TRBV11-2 to TRBJ1-4, with TRBD1 identical over 8 bases. V lost 5 bases and J lost 2; bases outside the gene matches: 4. CDR3 length: 15 residues. Germline CDR1 and CDR2: SGHAT and FQNNGV. The CDR3 protein is CASSTRQGTNEKLFF. Written as DNA, the CDR3 is TGTGCCAGCAGCACTCGACAGGGGACTAATGAAAAACTGTTTTTT. The full variable domain, with the rest looked up from reference TRBV11-2 and TRBJ1-4, is EAGVAQSPRYKIIEKRQSVAFWCNPISGHATLYWYQQILGQGPKLLIQFQNNGVVDDSQLPKDRFSAERLKGVDSTLKIQPAKLEDSAVYLCASSTRQGTNEKLFFGSGTQLSVL.

This clone occurred a few times. V and J are TRBV19 and TRBJ1-5, with a possible D match to TRBD1 (6 bases). Germline V gene data show CDR1 as LNHDA and CDR2 as SQIVND (reference sequence). V lost 5 bases and J lost 3, with 11 bases in between. There are 14 residues in the CDR3. The CDR3 loop is CASSLTGNNQPQHF. The CDR3, as DNA: TGTGCCAGTAGTCTAACAGGGAACAATCAGCCCCAGCATTTT.

The chain couples TRBV9 to TRBJ1-6; 8 bases match TRBD1. The V gene end was trimmed by 4 bases and the J gene end by 11 bases; junction bases not matched to a gene: 14. Germline V CDR1 and CDR2: SGDLS, YYNGEE. The CDR3 covers 16 residues. CDR3 in DNA: TGTGCCAGCAGCTTCCAGAGGGACAGGAGTAGGGCACCCCTCCACTTT. It is translated as CASSFQRDRSRAPLHF.

In DNA, the CDR3 is TGCGCCAGTTCCCCAGGGGGGATTAATTCACCCCTCCACTTT. It translates to CASSPGGINSPLHF. The genes are TRBV5-1 and TRBJ1-6; TRBD1 aligns across 7 bases. The CDR3 has 14 residues. Germline lookup yields CDR1 SGHRS and CDR2 YFSETQ. Trimming at V came to 8 bases and at J to 6 bases, leaving 8 bases not matched to a gene.

The chain uses TRBV7-9 and TRBJ2-3; 9 positions match TRBD2. The V gene end was trimmed by 4 bases and the J gene end by 4 bases; junction bases not matched to a gene: 12. Germline CDR1 reads SEHNR; CDR2 reads FQNEAQ (reference sequence). CDR3 size: 17 residues. CDR3 sequence reads: CASSSRAIAGDADTQYF. The DNA for the CDR3 is TGTGCCAGCAGCTCCAGGGCTATAGCGGGGGACGCAGATACGCAGTATTTT. The whole variable domain, filled in from reference TRBV7-9 and TRBJ2-3, reads DTGVSQNPRHKITKRGQNVTFRCDPISEHNRLYWYRQTLGQGPEFLTYFQNEAQLEKSRLLSDRFSAERPKGSFSTLEIQRTEQGDSAMYLCASSSRAIAGDADTQYFGPGTRLTVL.

CDR3 DNA: TGTGCCAGCAGTTATGAGGCTAGGCAGTTCTTC. This codes for CASSYEARQFF. The chain is built from TRBV6-2 or TRBV6-3 and TRBJ2-1; the D is unclear. Per the germline V gene, CDR1 is MNHEY and CDR2 is SVGEGT. V was cut by 3 bases and J by 12 bases, with 9 bases left in between. This CDR3 spans 11 amino acids.

J is TRBJ1-5 and V is TRBV15; TRBD1 is a possible D gene (5 bases). Deletions cut 0 bases from V and 7 bases from J, with 13 bases between. In germline, CDR1 is LNHNV, CDR2 YYDKDF (reference sequence). The CDR3 sequence is 15 residues long. The CDR3 region has the DNA TGTGCCACCAGCAGAGAATTGGCAGGGTGGCAGCCCCAGCATTTT. Encoded protein: CATSRELAGWQPQHF.

This chain joins TRBV3-1 (or the pseudogene TRBV3-2) and TRBJ2-2; TRBD1 aligns across 7 bases. This CDR3 contains 16 residues. The germline CDR1 and CDR2 sequences are LGHDT and YNNKEL (reference sequence). Losses at the gene ends were 3 bases for V and 0 bases for J; bases not matched to a gene: 4. CDR3 bases: TGTGCCAGCAGCCAGGGGACAGCCCCGAACACCGGGGAGCTGTTTTTT. Its protein product is CASSQGTAPNTGELFF.

The V and J genes are TRBV5-4 and TRBJ2-3; D is possibly TRBD2 (7 bases). The germline gives CDR1 SGHNT, CDR2 YYREEE (reference sequence). V gave up 4 bases and J gave up 8 bases, with 20 bases separating them. This CDR3 spans 15 amino acids. CDR3 nucleotides: TGTGCCAGCAGCCATGGGGGGGCAGGATCCGGTACGCAGTATTTT. This codes for CASSHGGAGSGTQYF.

CDR3: CASSQGRGTGELFF. In DNA form, the CDR3 reads TGTGCCAGTAGCCAGGGGCGAGGCACCGGGGAGCTGTTTTTT. V and J are TRBV19 and TRBJ2-2; D is perhaps TRBD1 (6 bases). This CDR3 is 14 amino acids long. The V end was cut by 6 bases, the J end by 4 bases, with 12 bases between. Germline CDR1 reads LNHDA; CDR2 reads SQIVND (reference sequence).

V usage is TRBV3-1 (or the pseudogene TRBV3-2) and J usage is TRBJ2-7, with TRBD2 matching over 7 bases. V lost 5 bases to trimming and J lost 6 bases; unmatched junction nucleotides: 13. Germline lookup yields CDR1 LGHDT and CDR2 YNNKEL (reference sequence). This CDR3 comprises 15 residues. CDR3 residues: CASSTRENRGVEQYF. CDR3 bases: TGTGCCAGCAGCACGAGAGAGAACCGGGGGGTCGAGCAGTACTTC.

The gene calls are TRBV9 and TRBJ2-2; weak D call: TRBD1 (6 bases). The germline V and J ends were trimmed by 4 bases and 6 bases, with 16 bases remaining between them. CDR3 length: 15 residues. Looked up from germline, CDR1 is SGDLS and CDR2 is YYNGEE. The CDR3 protein is CASSYQDSFAGELFF. DNA of the CDR3: TGTGCCAGCAGCTATCAGGACAGCTTCGCCGGGGAGCTGTTTTTT.

The chain combines TRBV13 with TRBJ2-7; maybe TRBD1 (6 bases). Germline V gene sequence: CDR1 PRHDT, CDR2 FYEKMQ (reference sequence). The length of the CDR3 is 14 residues. V lost 8 bases and J 7 bases, leaving 21 bases between the germline ends. The CDR3 coding sequence is TGTGCCAGCGGGGGCGGGCAGGGGAGACGGGAGCAGTACTTC. It specifies CASGGGQGRREQYF.

The V and J genes are TRBV7-2 and TRBJ2-3, with TRBD1 as a possible D gene (5 bases). Trimming removed 2 bases from V and 6 bases from J, with 9 bases in between. Germline CDR1 SGHTA, CDR2 FQGNSA. This CDR3 has 13 residues. In nucleotides, the CDR3 is TGTGCCAGCAGCTTAAGGGGCGCGGATACGCAGTATTTT. Amino acid sequence: CASSLRGADTQYF.

This clone was recorded only once. The genes are TRBV7-2 and TRBJ1-2, with D unresolved. Looked up from germline, CDR1 is SGHTA and CDR2 is FQGNSA. V lost 2 bases to trimming and J lost 5 bases, with 9 bases between them. The length of the CDR3 is 13 residues. CDR3 sequence (DNA): TGTGCCAGCAGCTTAAAACCGGAGTATGGCTACACCTTC. Protein sequence: CASSLKPEYGYTF.

The gene calls are TRBV29-1 and TRBJ2-3, with a tentative D call TRBD2 (6 bases). Deletions cut 6 bases from V and 4 bases from J, with 14 bases between. The germline CDR1 and CDR2 sequences are SQVTM and ANQGSEA. This CDR3 has 13 residues. The CDR3 nucleotides read TGCAGCGTCCACTCCCGACTAGCAGATACGCAGTATTTT. It is translated as CSVHSRLADTQYF.

V gene TRBV19 combines with J gene TRBJ2-2; the D gene is possibly TRBD2 (6 bases). This CDR3 has 15 amino acids. Germline loops: CDR1 LNHDA, CDR2 SQIVND (reference sequence). V lost 5 bases, J lost 4 bases, and 14 bases lay in between. CDR3 in DNA: TGTGCCAGTAGTCCTTTAGCGGAGTTCACCGGGGAGCTGTTTTTT. Translating it yields CASSPLAEFTGELFF.